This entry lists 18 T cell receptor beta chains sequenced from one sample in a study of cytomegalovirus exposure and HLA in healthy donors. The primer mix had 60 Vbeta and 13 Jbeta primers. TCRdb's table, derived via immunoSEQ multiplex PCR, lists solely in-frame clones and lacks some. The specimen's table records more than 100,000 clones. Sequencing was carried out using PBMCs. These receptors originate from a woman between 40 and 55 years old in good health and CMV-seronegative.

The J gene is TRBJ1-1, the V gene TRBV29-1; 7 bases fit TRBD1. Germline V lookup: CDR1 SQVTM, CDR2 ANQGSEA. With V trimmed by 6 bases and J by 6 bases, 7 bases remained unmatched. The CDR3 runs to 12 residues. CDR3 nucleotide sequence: TGCAGCGTCGCCTACAGGGGATCTGAAGCTTTCTTT. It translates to CSVAYRGSEAFF.

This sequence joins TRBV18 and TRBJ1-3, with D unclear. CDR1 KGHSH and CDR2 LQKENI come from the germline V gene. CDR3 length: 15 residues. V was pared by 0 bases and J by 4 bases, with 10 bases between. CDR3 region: CASSPPPGSGNTIYF. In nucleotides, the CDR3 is TGTGCCAGCTCACCACCCCCGGGATCCGGAAACACCATATATTTT.

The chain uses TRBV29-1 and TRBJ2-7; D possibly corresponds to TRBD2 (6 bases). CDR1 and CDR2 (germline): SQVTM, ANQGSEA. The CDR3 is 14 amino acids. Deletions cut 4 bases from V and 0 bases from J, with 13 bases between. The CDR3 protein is CSVGGTPSSYEQYV. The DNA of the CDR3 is TGCAGCGTTGGAGGGACTCCCAGCTCCTACGAGCAGTACGTC.

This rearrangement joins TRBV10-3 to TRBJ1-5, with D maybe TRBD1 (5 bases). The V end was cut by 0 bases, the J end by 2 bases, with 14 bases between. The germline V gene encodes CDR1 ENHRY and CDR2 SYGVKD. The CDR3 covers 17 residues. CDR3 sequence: CAISESIGAGGNQPQHF. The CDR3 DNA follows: TGTGCCATCAGTGAGTCAATAGGGGCAGGCGGCAATCAGCCCCAGCATTTT.

CDR3 residues: CASSVGGSDLTEAFF. DNA for the CDR3: TGTGCCAGCAGCGTAGGGGGCAGCGACCTAACTGAAGCTTTCTTT. The V and J genes are TRBV9 and TRBJ1-1; D may be TRBD1 (5 bases). CDR1 SGDLS and CDR2 YYNGEE come from the germline V gene. This CDR3 has 15 amino acids. The V end was cut by 0 bases, the J end by 5 bases, with 14 bases between.

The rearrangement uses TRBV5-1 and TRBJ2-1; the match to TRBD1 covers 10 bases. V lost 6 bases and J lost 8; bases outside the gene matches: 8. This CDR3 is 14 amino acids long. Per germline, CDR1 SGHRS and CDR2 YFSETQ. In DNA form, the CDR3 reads TGCGCCAGCAACCTGGACAGGGGGTTCGATGAGCAGTTCTTC. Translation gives CASNLDRGFDEQFF.

The CDR3 sequence is CASKFRDRGMLPQHF. DNA of the CDR3: TGTGCCAGTAAGTTTAGGGACAGGGGGATGTTGCCCCAGCATTTT. V is TRBV19 and J is TRBJ1-5; 11 bases map to TRBD1. After removal of 7 bases from V and 9 bases from J, the junction contained 11 bases not matched to a gene. Germline assignment: CDR1 LNHDA and CDR2 SQIVND (reference sequence). The CDR3 runs 15 residues. Looking up the rest from reference TRBV19 and TRBJ1-5 gives the full variable domain: DGGITQSPKYLFRKEGQNVTLSCEQNLNHDAMYWYRQDPGQGLRLIYYSQIVNDFQKGDIAEGYSVSREKKESFPLTVTSAQKNPTAFYLCASKFRDRGMLPQHFGDGTRLSIL.

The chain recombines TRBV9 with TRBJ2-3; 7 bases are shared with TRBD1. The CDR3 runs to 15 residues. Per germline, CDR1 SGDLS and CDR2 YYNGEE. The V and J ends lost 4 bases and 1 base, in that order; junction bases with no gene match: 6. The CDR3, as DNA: TGTGCCAGCAGCCGCGGACAGGACGGCACAGATACGCAGTATTTT. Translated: CASSRGQDGTDTQYF.

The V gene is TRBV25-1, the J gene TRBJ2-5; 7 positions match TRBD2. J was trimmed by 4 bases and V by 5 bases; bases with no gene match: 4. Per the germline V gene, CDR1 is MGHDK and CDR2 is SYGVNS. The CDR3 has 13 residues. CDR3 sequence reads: CASSYGEGETQYF. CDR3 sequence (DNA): TGTGCCAGCAGTTACGGGGAGGGAGAGACCCAGTACTTC.

CDR3 residues: CASSPQQGAGAYNEQFF. CDR3 sequence (DNA): TGTGCCAGCAGCCCCCAACAGGGGGCGGGGGCCTACAATGAGCAGTTCTTC. The chain combines TRBV11-2 with TRBJ2-1; TRBD1 matches at 9 bases. The CDR3 contains 17 residues. The junction had 10 bases not matched to a gene; V was cut back by 5 bases and J by 2 bases. The germline V gene encodes CDR1 SGHAT and CDR2 FQNNGV.

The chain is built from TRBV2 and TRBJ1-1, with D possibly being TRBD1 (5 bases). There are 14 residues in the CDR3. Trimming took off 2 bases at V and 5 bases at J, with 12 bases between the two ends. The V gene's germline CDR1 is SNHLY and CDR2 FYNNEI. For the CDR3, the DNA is TGTGCCAGCAGTGAACTCGGGACTATTACTGAAGCTTTCTTT. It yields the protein CASSELGTITEAFF.

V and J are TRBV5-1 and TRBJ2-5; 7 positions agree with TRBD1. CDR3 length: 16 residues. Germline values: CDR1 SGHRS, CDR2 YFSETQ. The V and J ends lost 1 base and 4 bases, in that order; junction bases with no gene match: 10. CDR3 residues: CASSLWAGGVRETQYF. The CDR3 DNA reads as TGCGCCAGCAGCTTGTGGGCAGGGGGAGTACGAGAGACCCAGTACTTC.

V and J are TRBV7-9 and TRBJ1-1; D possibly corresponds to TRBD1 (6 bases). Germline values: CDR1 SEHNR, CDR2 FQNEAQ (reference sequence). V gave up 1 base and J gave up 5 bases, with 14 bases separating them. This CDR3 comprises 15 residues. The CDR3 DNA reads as TGTGCCAGCAGCTTAGATGTGGGGGCGCGGACTGAAGCTTTCTTT. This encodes CASSLDVGARTEAFF. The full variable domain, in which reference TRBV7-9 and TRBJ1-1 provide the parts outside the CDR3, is DTGVSQNPRHKITKRGQNVTFRCDPISEHNRLYWYRQTLGQGPEFLTYFQNEAQLEKSRLLSDRFSAERPKGSFSTLEIQRTEQGDSAMYLCASSLDVGARTEAFFGQGTRLTVV.

The CDR3 is CASSSRRITDTQYF. CDR3 sequence (DNA): TGTGCCAGCTCGTCCAGGCGAATCACAGATACGCAGTATTTT. The V call is TRBV18, the J call TRBJ2-3; D is undetermined. The V gene's germline CDR1 is KGHSH and CDR2 LQKENI. V was clipped by 6 bases and J by 2 bases, with 12 bases between them. The CDR3 consists of 14 residues.

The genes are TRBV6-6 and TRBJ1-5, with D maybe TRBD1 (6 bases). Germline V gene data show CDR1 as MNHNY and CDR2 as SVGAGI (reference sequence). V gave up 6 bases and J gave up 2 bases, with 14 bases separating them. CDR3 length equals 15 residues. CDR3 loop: CASRSRGEGNQPQHF. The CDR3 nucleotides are TGTGCCAGCAGGTCCAGGGGAGAGGGCAATCAGCCCCAGCATTTT.

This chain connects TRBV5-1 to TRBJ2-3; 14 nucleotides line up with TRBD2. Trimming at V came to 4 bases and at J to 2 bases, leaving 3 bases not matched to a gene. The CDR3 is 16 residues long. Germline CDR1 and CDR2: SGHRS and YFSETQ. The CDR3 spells CASSRLAGGSTDTQYF. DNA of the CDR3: TGCGCCAGCAGCCGACTAGCGGGGGGGTCCACAGATACGCAGTATTTT.

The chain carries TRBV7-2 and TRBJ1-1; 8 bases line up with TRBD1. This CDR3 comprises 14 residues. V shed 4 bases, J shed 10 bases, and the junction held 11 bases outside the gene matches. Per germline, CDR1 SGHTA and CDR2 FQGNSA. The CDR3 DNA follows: TGTGCCAGCAGCTCAAGGGACAGGCACGTCGGAGCTTTCTTT. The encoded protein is CASSSRDRHVGAFF.

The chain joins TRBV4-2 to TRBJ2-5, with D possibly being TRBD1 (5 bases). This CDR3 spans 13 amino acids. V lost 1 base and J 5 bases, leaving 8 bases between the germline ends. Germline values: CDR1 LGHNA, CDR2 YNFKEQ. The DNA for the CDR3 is TGTGCCAGCAGCCAAGGGCAGGGTGAGACCCAGTACTTC. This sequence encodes CASSQGQGETQYF.